In this sample, the clone carrying this T cell receptor beta chain turned up a few times. The data were obtained in a study of blood T cell dynamics during melanoma immunotherapy. In the study overall: First-line therapy was either pembrolizumab or nivolumab with ipilimumab for metastatic melanoma.

TCRdb's table, derived via immunoSEQ multiplex PCR, lists solely in-frame clones and lacks some. The sample has roughly 17,000 clones, around 83% seen once; the top ten hold about 8.1%. Per germline, CDR1 MNHEY and CDR2 SVGAGI. V shed 11 bases and J 8 bases; nucleotides not matched to a gene: 9. The CDR3 has 13 amino acids. Indicated time point: pre-treatment baseline. Blood was drawn before treatment and at week 3 after checkpoint blockade. Apart from a couple of fast progressors, RECIST 1.1 response was judged 12 weeks post-infusion. Patients had no prior systemic cancer treatment, immunosuppressants or other active cancers.

The sample in question was blood, obtained from a patient treated with checkpoint blockade. J is TRBJ1-6 and V is TRBV6-5; 7 nucleotides line up with TRBD1. This clonotype originated in a human donor with melanoma. CDR3: CAAQQGVDSPLHF. Written as DNA, the CDR3 is TGTGCCGCACAGCAGGGGGTAGATTCACCCCTCCACTTT.